A single sample is the source of the 14 T cell receptor beta chains below, sequenced in a study of T-cell reconstitution after alpha-beta-depleted transplantation in children. During its preparation, the TCRbeta library received unique molecular identifiers. TCRdb itself ran the PCR reads through MiXCR, one entry per CDR3 protein. Among fewer than 400,000 distinct CDR3 sequences listed, around 21% were seen once. The starting material was PBMCs from the stem cell graft donor, obtained from the stem cell graft. The receptors come from a human donor who donated a stem cell graft to a child with acute myeloid leukemia.

The V and J genes are TRBV5-5 and TRBJ2-7, with 8 positions matching TRBD1. CDR1 is SGHKS and CDR2 is YYEKEE in the germline V gene (reference sequence). The CDR3 loop spans 17 amino acids. V lost 2 bases, J lost 2 bases, and 12 bases stayed unmatched. DNA of the CDR3: TGTGCCAGCAGCTTTTTGACCAGGACAGGGTGGGCCTACGAGCAGTACTTC. It translates to CASSFLTRTGWAYEQYF.

The chain employs TRBV27 and TRBJ2-2, with 7 bases lining up with TRBD2. V dropped 4 bases and J dropped 6; count of bases not matched to a gene: 2. The CDR3 length is 13 residues. CDR1 is MNHEY and CDR2 is SMNVEV in the germline V gene (reference sequence). The CDR3 DNA sequence: TGTGCCAGCAGTTCCGGACTAGCCGGGGAGCTGTTTTTT. It codes for CASSSGLAGELFF.

This clonotype was recorded at least ten times. This chain joins TRBV5-6 and TRBJ2-7, with 9 bases that match TRBD2. With 2 bases clipped from V and 6 bases from J, the junction kept 3 bases outside the gene matches. This CDR3 contains 13 residues. The germline gives CDR1 SGHDT, CDR2 YYEEEE. CDR3 bases: TGTGCCAGCAGCTTCCTGACTAGCGGCGAGCAGTACTTC. Its translation is CASSFLTSGEQYF.

This clonotype was counted only a few times. V usage is TRBV7-2 and J usage is TRBJ1-1; 7 bases align to TRBD1. The junction had 1 base not matched to a gene; V was cut back by 3 bases and J by 3 bases. There are 13 residues in the CDR3. The V gene's germline CDR1 is SGHTA and CDR2 FQGNSA. The CDR3 coding sequence is TGTGCCAGCAGCTTTGACAGGGACACTGAAGCTTTCTTT. Amino acids: CASSFDRDTEAFF.

V gene TRBV15 combines with J gene TRBJ1-4; 12 bases map to TRBD1. The CDR3 has 20 residues. The junction had 8 bases not matched to a gene; V was cut back by 0 bases and J by 0 bases. Germline V CDR1 and CDR2: LNHNV, YYDKDF (reference sequence). This CDR3 reads CATSRDRGTGGSPTNEKLFF. CDR3 nucleotide sequence: TGTGCCACCAGCAGAGATCGAGGGACAGGGGGCTCCCCAACTAATGAAAAACTGTTTTTT.

This chain connects TRBV2 to TRBJ1-5; no reliable D call. The germline V and J ends were trimmed by 4 bases and 0 bases, with 7 bases remaining between them. This CDR3 region has 14 residues. CDR1 is SNHLY and CDR2 is FYNNEI in the germline V gene. CDR3: CASSVRGSNQPQHF. DNA of the CDR3: TGTGCCAGCAGTGTTCGAGGTAGCAATCAGCCCCAGCATTTT. The whole variable domain, filled in from reference TRBV2 and TRBJ1-5, reads EPEVTQTPSHQVTQMGQEVILRCVPISNHLYFYWYRQILGQKVEFLVSFYNNEISEKSEIFDDQFSVERPDGSNFTLKIRSTKLEDSAMYFCASSVRGSNQPQHFGDGTRLSIL.

V is TRBV7-8 and J is TRBJ2-7; either TRBD1 or TRBD2 may supply D (5 bases each). V shed 1 base and J shed 0 bases, with 19 bases lying between them. There are 18 residues in the CDR3. Germline V lookup: CDR1 SGHVS, CDR2 FQNEAQ. The CDR3: CASSLEGPRGVSSYEQYF. The CDR3 DNA reads TGTGCCAGCAGCTTAGAGGGTCCGAGGGGAGTTAGCTCCTACGAGCAGTACTTC. The full variable domain, completed using reference TRBV7-8 and TRBJ2-7, is GAGVSQSPRYKVAKRGQDVALRCDPISGHVSLFWYQQALGQGPEFLTYFQNEAQLDKSGLPSDRFFAERPEGSVSTLKIQRTQQEDSAVYLCASSLEGPRGVSSYEQYFGPGTRLTVT.

This clonotype occurred once. The rearrangement joins TRBV5-1 to TRBJ1-6, with 9 positions matching TRBD1. Germline values: CDR1 SGHRS, CDR2 YFSETQ. Unmatched junction bases numbered 2, after V lost 0 bases and J lost 7 bases. The CDR3 is 15 residues long. The CDR3 loop reads CASSLVGQGNSPLHF. Written as DNA, the CDR3 is TGCGCCAGCAGCTTGGTAGGACAGGGGAATTCACCCCTCCACTTT.

The chain has TRBV5-5 and TRBJ2-7; 9 nucleotides line up with TRBD2. Unmatched junction bases numbered 5, after V lost 0 bases and J lost 4 bases. The CDR3 covers 15 residues. Germline V CDR1 and CDR2: SGHKS, YYEKEE (reference sequence). This CDR3 is CASSLGLAGKYEQYF. In DNA, the CDR3 is TGTGCCAGCAGCTTGGGCCTAGCGGGAAAATACGAGCAGTACTTC.

The chain links TRBV20-1 to TRBJ2-3; 15 bases agree with TRBD2. Per the germline V gene, CDR1 is DFQATT and CDR2 is SNEGSKA (reference sequence). J was trimmed by 1 base and V by 6 bases; bases with no gene match: 14. CDR3 length: 19 amino acids. The DNA for the CDR3 is TGCAGTGCCAGTTCCCGTAGGACTAGCGGGAGGGCTGGCACAGATACGCAGTATTTT. It codes for CSASSRRTSGRAGTDTQYF.

The chain is built from TRBV11-2 and TRBJ2-7; the match to TRBD2 covers 8 bases. The junction had 14 bases not matched to a gene; V was cut back by 10 bases and J by 6 bases. The CDR3 spans 14 residues. The germline V gene has CDR1 SGHAT and CDR2 FQNNGV. The CDR3 DNA sequence: TGTGCCACCAAACCCAGCGGGAGCTTTTCCGAGCAGTACTTC. Translated: CATKPSGSFSEQYF.

The chain carries TRBV11-3 and TRBJ2-1, with 9 bases fitting TRBD1. CDR1 and CDR2 from the germline V gene are SGHNT and YENEEA. There are 16 residues in the CDR3. Trimming took 0 bases from V and 2 from J; bases not matched to a gene: 2. The CDR3 bases are TGTGCCAGCAGCTTAGAGGGACAGGGAACCTACAATGAGCAGTTCTTC. It yields the protein CASSLEGQGTYNEQFF.

This clonotype was detected ten times or more. V is TRBV29-1 and J is TRBJ2-7, with D possibly TRBD2 on 6 matching bases. The V end lost 3 bases, the J end lost 5 bases, and 14 bases lay between the germline ends. This CDR3 region has 13 residues. From germline, CDR1 is SQVTM and CDR2 ANQGSEA. The CDR3: CSVEEGRRNEQYF. CDR3 DNA sequence: TGCAGCGTTGAGGAGGGGAGAAGAAACGAGCAGTACTTC.

This clonotype was counted only a few times. V gene TRBV29-1 combines with J gene TRBJ1-4; 7 nucleotides line up with TRBD1. Germline V lookup: CDR1 SQVTM, CDR2 ANQGSEA. The V gene end was trimmed by 4 bases and the J gene end by 8 bases; junction bases not matched to a gene: 7. The CDR3 spans 13 residues. The CDR3 loop is CSVGRQGSEKLFF. The CDR3 coding sequence is TGCAGCGTTGGGCGACAGGGTTCGGAAAAACTGTTTTTT.